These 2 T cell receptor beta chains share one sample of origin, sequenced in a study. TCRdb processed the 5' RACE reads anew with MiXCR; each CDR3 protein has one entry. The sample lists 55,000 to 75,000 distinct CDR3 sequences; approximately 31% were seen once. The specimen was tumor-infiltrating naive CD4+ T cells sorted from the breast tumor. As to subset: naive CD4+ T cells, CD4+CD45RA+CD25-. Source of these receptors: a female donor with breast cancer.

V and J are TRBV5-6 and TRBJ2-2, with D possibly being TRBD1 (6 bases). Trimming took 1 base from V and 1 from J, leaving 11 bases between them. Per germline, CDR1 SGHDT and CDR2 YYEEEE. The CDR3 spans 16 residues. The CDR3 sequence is CASSLFGTMNTGELFF. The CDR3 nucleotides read TGTGCCAGCAGCTTGTTTGGGACAATGAACACCGGGGAGCTGTTTTTT.

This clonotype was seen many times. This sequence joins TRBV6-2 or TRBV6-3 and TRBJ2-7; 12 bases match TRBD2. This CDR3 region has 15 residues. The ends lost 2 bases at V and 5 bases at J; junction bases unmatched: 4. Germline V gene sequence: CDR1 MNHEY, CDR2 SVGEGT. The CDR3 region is CASSYRLAGGDEQYF. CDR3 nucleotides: TGTGCCAGCAGTTACCGGCTAGCGGGGGGGGACGAGCAGTACTTC.